A selection of T cell receptor beta chains follows, all from one sample in a study of blood T cell repertoires in COVID-19. The method was immunoSEQ multiplex PCR; TCRdb's version includes in-frame clones alone and lacks a portion of them. The top ten hold about 4% of the sample, which has under 250,000 clones, just under 90% seen once. The sequenced material came from PBMCs or T cells enriched from blood (not recorded which). The source of these receptors is a woman in her 30s with acute COVID-19. Each CDR3 is given with its conserved first and last residue. Fields, in order: CDR3 DNA, CDR3 protein, D gene, J gene, V gene, clone size. D genes are given only for firm matches. Clone size is shown for a subset of rows, as once, few, many or a class of expanded clone.

TGTGCCAGCAGCGACTACGGGACAGGCCAAGAGACCCAGTACTTC | CASSDYGTGQETQYF | TRBD1 | TRBJ2-5 | TRBV7-9 | NA
TGTGCCAGCAGTCCCCTCCTAGACAGGGAAGATTCACCCCTCCACTTT | CASSPLLDREDSPLHF | TRBD1 | TRBJ1-6 | TRBV27 | NA
TGTGCCAGCAGCGACAGGACGGGGAACACTGAAGCTTTCTTT | CASSDRTGNTEAFF | NA | TRBJ1-1 | TRBV7-9 | NA
TGTGCCAGCAGCTTGTACAGTTTGGACGAGCAGTACTTC | CASSLYSLDEQYF | NA | TRBJ2-7 | TRBV7-6 | once
TGTGCCAGCAGCTTAAGGACTCACCTGAAAGGAAACTATGGCTACACCTTC | CASSLRTHLKGNYGYTF | NA | TRBJ1-2 | TRBV5-4 | NA
TGTGCCAGTAGTATAGCCGGGACTTTTGGTTATGAGCAGTTCTTC | CASSIAGTFGYEQFF | NA | TRBJ2-1 | TRBV19 | NA
TGTGCCAGCTCACCACCTCACGCAGGGTTCGCTGAAGCTTTCTTT | CASSPPHAGFAEAFF | NA | TRBJ1-1 | TRBV18 | NA
TGTGCCAGCAGCATCAACATCCAGGGTACAGCTTTCTTT | CASSINIQGTAFF | NA | TRBJ1-1 | TRBV9 | NA
TGCGCCAGCAGCTTGACTAGCGGGGGCGCACAGGGTGAGCAGTTCTTC | CASSLTSGGAQGEQFF | TRBD2 | TRBJ2-1 | TRBV5-1 | NA
TGCAGCGTCGCCGGGAGGGAAAAACTGTTTTTT | CSVAGREKLFF | NA | TRBJ1-4 | TRBV29-1 | once
TGCAGCGTTGGGGATGAGGGTCGGGGCTATGGCTACACCTTC | CSVGDEGRGYGYTF | NA | TRBJ1-2 | TRBV29-1 | NA
TGTGCCAGTAGTGCCCCGGGGGGCTATGGCTACACCTTC | CASSAPGGYGYTF | NA | TRBJ1-2 | TRBV19 | NA